The source of this T cell receptor beta chain is a study of Graves' ophthalmopathy and Graves' hyperthyroidism (dated by TCRdb to 2016 to 2018). Context from the whole study: Peripheral blood was collected before any treatment was given, at the time of initial diagnosis. TCR beta repertoire signatures were used to distinguish Graves' ophthalmopathy from Graves' hyperthyroidism and to predict progression to ophthalmopathy. In total, some 140 blood samples were TCR-sequenced: approximately 42 ophthalmopathy, some 75 hyperthyroidism and approximately 17 hyperthyroidism-to-ophthalmopathy patients. To explore V-J signatures distinguishing ophthalmopathy from hyperthyroidism, a discovery set of about a hundred patients (roughly 45 ophthalmopathy, about 57 stable hyperthyroidism) was enrolled. For independent validation, a separate cohort was made up of some 19 hyperthyroidism patients plus 17 patients who later progressed from hyperthyroidism to ophthalmopathy. In five or six hyperthyroidism patients, the T-cell repertoire of thyroid tissue was compared with the T-cell repertoire of blood. After sampling, hyperthyroidism patients received methimazole starting at 30 mg daily, and ophthalmopathy patients received high-dose intravenous methylprednisolone.

The paper's findings and limits, for the study overall: In validation, the model predicted ophthalmopathy progression with 70.59% sensitivity and roughly 78% specificity; approximately 12 predicted patients were CT-confirmed with GO in a median of approximately six months. No statistical method was used to predetermine the sample size, and group allocation was not hidden from the investigators. In cross-validation, the 13-signature model distinguished ophthalmopathy from stable hyperthyroidism with approximately 90% sensitivity and around 81% specificity, and in the test set the corresponding values were roughly 80% and 76%. Most expanded thyroid clonotypes with a frequency above 0.001 also appeared in blood, which suggests that blood repertoires may reflect the immune response in the thyroid.

This clonotype has at least ten counts. This receptor's antigen is unknown. A much bigger clone sits one base away, suggesting this may be a read error. The CDR3 sequence holds 15 residues, the cysteine and phenylalanine included. Only the CDR3 portion is preserved as DNA: 45 bases, with reading frame beginning at the first base. For repertoire sequencing, TCR beta CDR3 regions were amplified from RNA transcripts. A first-round RT-PCR used HTBI primers with the Qiagen OneStep RT-PCR kit, followed by a second-round multiplex PCR, size selection and purification. Sequencing of the libraries was carried out on an Illumina HiSeq2000 in paired-end mode with 100 bp reads. The paper's data handling went like this. Reads were processed with SOAPnuke, discarding reads with adapters, uncalled bases, mean Phred below 15, or no exact constant-primer or identifier match. COPE v1.2.5 was used to merge the high-quality paired reads. Each unique nucleotide sequence was defined as a clonotype, and clonotypes were aligned to IMGT TRB V, D and J references with MiTCR v1.1. Analysis was restricted to V-J combinations with a frequency above 0.0001, which covered about 99% of repertoires. A TCR clonal expansion and chaos score per V-J combination was defined as the ratio of F50 clonal expansion to chaos observed in the TCRdist matrix. Welch's t-statistics and random forest were used to narrow the features down to approximately twelve V-J combinations, which were then fed into a naive Bayes classifier. The Morisita-Horn index was used to measure how similar the thyroid and blood repertoires were. In-frame beta chains were kept once TCRdb had trimmed the public reads at Q25 with fastp and called clones with MiXCR. All rows with the same CDR3 protein become a single entry with the most common DNA and genes. The authors' filters were not applied to this entry. The sample table shows 300,000 to 400,000 distinct CDR3 sequences, and roughly 15% are seen once. Roughly an eighth of the sample is held by the ten biggest clonotypes.

Ophthalmopathy patients had moderately to severely active disease, Clinical Activity Score of at least 3, NOSPECS grade of at least 4, and disease duration under 3 months. Patients with other autoimmune diseases, uncontrolled infections, pregnancy or lactation were excluded. Clinical symptoms, serum thyroxine, TRAb, thyroid ultrasound and orbital computed tomography were used for diagnosis. PBMCs were isolated from about 9 ml of fresh peripheral blood by Ficoll-Paque density gradient centrifugation. Total RNA was extracted using Trizol reagent, and RNA quality was checked on an Agilent 2100 Bioanalyzer.

The specimen was peripheral blood. This sequence was found in an adult man with Graves' ophthalmopathy. This chain is built from TRBV12-3 or TRBV12-4 and TRBJ1-3, and TRBD1 may be the D gene, going by 5 matching bases. CDR3 reads: CASSLLWGSGDTIYF. The nucleotides are TGTGCCAGCAGTTTGTTGTGGGGCTCTGGAGACACCATATATTTT.